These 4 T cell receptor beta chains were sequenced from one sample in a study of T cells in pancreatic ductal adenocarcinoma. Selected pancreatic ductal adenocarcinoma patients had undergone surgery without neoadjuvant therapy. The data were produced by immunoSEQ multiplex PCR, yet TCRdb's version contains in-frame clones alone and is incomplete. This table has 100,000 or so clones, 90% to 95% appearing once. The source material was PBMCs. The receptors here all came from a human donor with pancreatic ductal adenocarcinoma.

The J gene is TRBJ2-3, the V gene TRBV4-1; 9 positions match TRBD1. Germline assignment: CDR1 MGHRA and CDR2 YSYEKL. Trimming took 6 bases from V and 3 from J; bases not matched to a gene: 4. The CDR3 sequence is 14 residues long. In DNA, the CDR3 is TGCGCCAGCAGTAAAGGGACAGGGACAGATACGCAGTATTTT. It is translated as CASSKGTGTDTQYF.

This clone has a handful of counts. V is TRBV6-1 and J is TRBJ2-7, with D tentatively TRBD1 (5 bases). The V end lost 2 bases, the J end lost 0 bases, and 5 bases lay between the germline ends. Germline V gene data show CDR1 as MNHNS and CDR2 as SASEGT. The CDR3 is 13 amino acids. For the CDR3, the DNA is TGTGCCAGCAGTGAAACAGGCTCCTACGAGCAGTACTTC. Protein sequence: CASSETGSYEQYF.

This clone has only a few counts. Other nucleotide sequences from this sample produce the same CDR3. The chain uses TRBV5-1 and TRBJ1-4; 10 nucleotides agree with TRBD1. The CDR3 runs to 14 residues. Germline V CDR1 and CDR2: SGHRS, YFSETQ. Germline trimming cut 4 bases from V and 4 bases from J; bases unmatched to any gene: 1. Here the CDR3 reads CASSRDRGNEKLFF. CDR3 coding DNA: TGCGCCAGCAGCCGGGACAGGGGTAATGAAAAACTGTTTTTT.

Written as DNA, the CDR3 is TGTGCCAGTAGTCGGGTCGGTCTCCCAGGGGGCGCCTTGAGGAGCACTGAAGCTTTCTTT. Its translation: CASSRVGLPGGALRSTEAFF. The chain has TRBV19 and TRBJ1-1, with 8 nucleotides matching TRBD1. The germline gives CDR1 LNHDA, CDR2 SQIVND (reference sequence). This CDR3 has 20 residues. Unmatched junction bases numbered 24, after V lost 5 bases and J lost 4 bases.